The 13 T cell receptor beta chains presented below share a single source sample, sequenced in a study of cytomegalovirus exposure and HLA in healthy donors. The table came from immunoSEQ multiplex PCR; TCRdb's copy has only in-frame clones and leaves some out. The profile shows roughly 330,000 clones, approximately 86% of them singletons. Sequenced sample: PBMCs. The origin of the receptors is a woman aged 25-40 years in good health and CMV-seropositive.

The chain employs TRBV19 and TRBJ1-1; D call uncertain. Trimming shortened V by 3 bases and J by 4 bases, and 9 bases separated the two germline ends. Germline CDR1 reads LNHDA; CDR2 reads SQIVND (reference sequence). The CDR3 spans 13 residues. The chain's CDR3 is CASSMAGSTEAFF. The DNA for the CDR3 is TGTGCCAGTAGTATGGCGGGAAGCACTGAAGCTTTCTTT.

V usage is TRBV28 and J usage is TRBJ2-7, with D perhaps TRBD1 or TRBD2 (6 bases each). Germline assignment: CDR1 MDHEN and CDR2 SYDVKM. The CDR3 length is 13 residues. Trimming shortened V by 3 bases and J by 4 bases, and 10 bases separated the two germline ends. CDR3 residues: CASSLRDTYEQYF. The CDR3 nucleotides read TGTGCCAGCAGTTTGCGGGACACTTACGAGCAGTACTTC.

This chain links TRBV4-2 with TRBJ2-3, with 12 bases fitting TRBD2. CDR1 is LGHNA and CDR2 is YNFKEQ in the germline V gene. V lost 3 bases and J lost 4; bases outside the gene matches: 17. CDR3 length: 20 residues. Here the CDR3 DNA reads TGTGCCAGCAGCCATCAACTTCCGGGACTAGCGGGCTCCCCCGCAGATACGCAGTATTTT. It translates to CASSHQLPGLAGSPADTQYF.

This chain links TRBV7-3 with TRBJ2-1, with TRBD1 matching over 8 bases. There are 15 residues in the CDR3. Germline trimming cut 4 bases from V and 8 bases from J; bases unmatched to any gene: 10. Germline V gene data show CDR1 as SGHTA and CDR2 as FQGTGA. The CDR3 bases are TGTGCCAGCAGCTCGGCAGGGGGCGCTAGGGATGAGCAGTTCTTC. Translation gives CASSSAGGARDEQFF.

The gene calls are TRBV27 and TRBJ2-5; D is uncertain. This CDR3 has 15 amino acids. Deletions cut 2 bases from V and 1 base from J, with 11 bases between. From germline, CDR1 is MNHEY and CDR2 SMNVEV (reference sequence). The DNA of the CDR3 is TGTGCCAGCAGTTTAGGGCAGACAACCCAAGAGACCCAGTACTTC. Its translation is CASSLGQTTQETQYF.

This sequence joins TRBV6-1 and TRBJ2-7, with 7 bases that match TRBD1. The CDR3 contains 14 residues. From germline, CDR1 is MNHNS and CDR2 SASEGT. V was pared by 4 bases and J by 5 bases, with 8 bases of the junction left unmatched. CDR3 coding DNA: TGTGCCAGCAGTGGAGTGACAGGGATCCACGAGCAGTACTTC. Residues: CASSGVTGIHEQYF.

The chain recombines TRBV11-2 with TRBJ2-1, with a tentative D call TRBD1 (5 bases). The CDR3 has 13 amino acids. V lost 2 bases, J lost 5 bases, and 7 bases lay in between. Germline values: CDR1 SGHAT, CDR2 FQNNGV. The CDR3 coding sequence is TGTGCCAGCAGCTTACAGGGAAACAATGAGCAGTTCTTC. Protein sequence: CASSLQGNNEQFF. The full variable domain, its missing parts supplied by reference TRBV11-2 and TRBJ2-1, is EAGVAQSPRYKIIEKRQSVAFWCNPISGHATLYWYQQILGQGPKLLIQFQNNGVVDDSQLPKDRFSAERLKGVDSTLKIQPAKLEDSAVYLCASSLQGNNEQFFGPGTRLTVL.

This clone was seen a single time. For the CDR3, the DNA is TGTGCCAGCAGCTTAACGGCAGGGAGCAATCAGCCCCAGCATTTT. It yields the protein CASSLTAGSNQPQHF. The chain uses TRBV7-8 and TRBJ1-5, with a possible D match to TRBD1 (5 bases). Germline loops: CDR1 SGHVS, CDR2 FQNEAQ. Trimming pared 2 bases from V and 1 base from J, leaving 9 bases between. This CDR3 is built from 15 residues.

The chain uses TRBV12-5 and TRBJ2-3; TRBD2 matches 9 bases. The CDR3 has 17 residues. CDR1 is LGHNT, CDR2 FRNRAP, per germline. With V trimmed by 1 base and J by 6 bases, 11 bases remained unmatched. The CDR3 DNA sequence: TGTGCTAGTGGTTTGGGGGGACTAGCAACCAGGGTGGATACGCAGTATTTT. Its protein product is CASGLGGLATRVDTQYF.

V gene TRBV30 combines with J gene TRBJ1-1; D gene unclear. With 5 bases removed from V and 10 bases from J, the gap between germline ends came to 11 bases. CDR3 length: 10 residues. Germline-derived CDR1 and CDR2 are GTSNPN and SVGIG (reference sequence). CDR3 loop: CAWWGVRAFF. The CDR3 DNA is TGTGCCTGGTGGGGTGTACGAGCTTTCTTT.

In its sample, this clone was seen a few times. The V and J genes are TRBV4-3 and TRBJ2-5; 11 nucleotides match TRBD1. After removal of 3 bases from V and 4 bases from J, the junction contained 7 bases not matched to a gene. The CDR3 length is 16 residues. Germline-derived CDR1 and CDR2 are LGHNA and YSLEER. CDR3 in DNA: TGCGCCAGCAGCCAGACCCGGACAGGGGGCAGAGAGACCCAGTACTTC. Protein product: CASSQTRTGGRETQYF.

V is TRBV11-2 and J is TRBJ2-1, with D unclear. V shed 0 bases and J shed 10 bases, with 10 bases lying between them. Germline lookup yields CDR1 SGHAT and CDR2 FQNNGV. The CDR3 totals 13 residues. The CDR3 nucleotides are TGTGCCAGCAGCTTAGAACCACTAAAAGAGCAGTTCTTC. Protein sequence: CASSLEPLKEQFF.

The chain joins TRBV28 to TRBJ2-1, with 7 bases identical to TRBD1. Germline values: CDR1 MDHEN, CDR2 SYDVKM. The J segment lost 11 bases and the V segment lost 5 bases, leaving 9 bases of the junction unmatched. The CDR3 sequence is 13 residues long. Here the CDR3 reads CASSPRDSKKQFF. DNA for the CDR3: TGTGCCAGCAGTCCCCGGGACAGTAAAAAGCAGTTCTTC.